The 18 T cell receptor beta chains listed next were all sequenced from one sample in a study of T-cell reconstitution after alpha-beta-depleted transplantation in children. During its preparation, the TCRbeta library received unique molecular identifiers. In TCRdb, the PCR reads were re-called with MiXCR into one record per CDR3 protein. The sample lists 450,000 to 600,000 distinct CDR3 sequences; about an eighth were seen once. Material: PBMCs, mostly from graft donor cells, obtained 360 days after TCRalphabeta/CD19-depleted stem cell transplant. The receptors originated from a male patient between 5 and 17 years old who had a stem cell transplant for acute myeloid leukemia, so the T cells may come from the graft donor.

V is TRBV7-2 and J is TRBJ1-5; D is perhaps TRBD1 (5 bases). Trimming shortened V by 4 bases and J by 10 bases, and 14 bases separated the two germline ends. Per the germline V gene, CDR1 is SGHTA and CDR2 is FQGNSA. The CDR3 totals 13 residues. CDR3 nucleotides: TGTGCCAGCAGCTCTCAGGGAAGAGGACCCCAGCATTTT. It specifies CASSSQGRGPQHF.

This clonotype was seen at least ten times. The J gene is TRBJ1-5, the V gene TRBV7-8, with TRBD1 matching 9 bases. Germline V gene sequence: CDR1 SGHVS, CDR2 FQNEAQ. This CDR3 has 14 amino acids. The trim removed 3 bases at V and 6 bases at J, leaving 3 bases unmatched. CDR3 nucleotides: TGTGCCAGCAGCTTTACAGGGGGCGGTCAGCCCCAGCATTTT. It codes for CASSFTGGGQPQHF.

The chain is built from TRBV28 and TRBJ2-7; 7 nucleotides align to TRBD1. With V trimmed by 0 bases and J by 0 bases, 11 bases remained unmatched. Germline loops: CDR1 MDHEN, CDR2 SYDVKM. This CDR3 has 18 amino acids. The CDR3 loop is CASSLCMHEGASSYEQYF. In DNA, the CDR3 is TGTGCCAGCAGTTTATGCATGCATGAGGGGGCATCCTCCTACGAGCAGTACTTC. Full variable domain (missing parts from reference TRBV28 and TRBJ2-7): DVKVTQSSRYLVKRTGEKVFLECVQDMDHENMFWYRQDPGLGLRLIYFSYDVKMKEKGDIPEGYSVSREKKERFSLILESASTNQTSMYLCASSLCMHEGASSYEQYFGPGTRLTVT.

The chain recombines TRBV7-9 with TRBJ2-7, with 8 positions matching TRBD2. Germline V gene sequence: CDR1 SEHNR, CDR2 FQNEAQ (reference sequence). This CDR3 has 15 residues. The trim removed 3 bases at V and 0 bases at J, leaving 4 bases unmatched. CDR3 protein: CASSFLLAGSYEQYF. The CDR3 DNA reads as TGTGCCAGCAGCTTTTTGCTAGCGGGCTCCTACGAGCAGTACTTC.

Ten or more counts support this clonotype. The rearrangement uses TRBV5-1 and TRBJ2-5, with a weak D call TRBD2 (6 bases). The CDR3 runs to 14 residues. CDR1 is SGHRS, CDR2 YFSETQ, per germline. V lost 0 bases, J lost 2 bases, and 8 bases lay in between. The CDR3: CASSLGTTQETQYF. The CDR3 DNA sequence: TGCGCCAGCAGCTTGGGGACTACGCAAGAGACCCAGTACTTC. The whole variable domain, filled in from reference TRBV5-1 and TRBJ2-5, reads KAGVTQTPRYLIKTRGQQVTLSCSPISGHRSVSWYQQTPGQGLQFLFEYFSETQRNKGNFPGRFSGRQFSNSRSEMNVSTLELGDSALYLCASSLGTTQETQYFGPGTRLLVL.

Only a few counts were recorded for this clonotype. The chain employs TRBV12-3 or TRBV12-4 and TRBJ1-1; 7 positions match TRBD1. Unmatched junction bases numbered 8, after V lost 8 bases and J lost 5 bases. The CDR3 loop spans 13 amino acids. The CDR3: CASGQARRTEAFF. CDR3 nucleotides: TGTGCCAGCGGACAGGCGAGGAGGACTGAAGCTTTCTTT.

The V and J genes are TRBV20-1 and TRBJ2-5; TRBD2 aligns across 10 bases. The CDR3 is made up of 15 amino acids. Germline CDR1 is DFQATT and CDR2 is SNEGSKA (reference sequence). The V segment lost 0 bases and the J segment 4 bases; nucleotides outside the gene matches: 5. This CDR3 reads CSARDRKREGETQYF. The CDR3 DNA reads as TGCAGTGCTAGAGATCGGAAGCGGGAGGGAGAGACCCAGTACTTC.

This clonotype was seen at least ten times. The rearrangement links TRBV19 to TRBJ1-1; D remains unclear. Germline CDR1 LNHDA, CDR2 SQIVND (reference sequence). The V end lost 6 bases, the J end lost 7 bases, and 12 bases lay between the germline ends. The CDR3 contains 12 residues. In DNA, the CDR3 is TGTGCCAGTAGCCTGAGCCGCATTGAAGCTTTCTTT. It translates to CASSLSRIEAFF.

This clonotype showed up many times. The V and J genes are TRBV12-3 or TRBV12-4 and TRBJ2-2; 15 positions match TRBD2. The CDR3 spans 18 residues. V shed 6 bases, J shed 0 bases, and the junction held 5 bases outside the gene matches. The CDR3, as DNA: TGTGCCAGCAGGCCGGGACTAGCGGGAGGCTCGAACACCGGGGAGCTGTTTTTT. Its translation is CASRPGLAGGSNTGELFF.

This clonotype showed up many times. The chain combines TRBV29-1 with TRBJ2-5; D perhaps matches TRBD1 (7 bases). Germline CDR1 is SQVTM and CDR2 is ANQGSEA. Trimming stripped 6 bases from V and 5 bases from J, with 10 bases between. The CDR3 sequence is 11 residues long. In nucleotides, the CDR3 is TGCAGCGTGACAGGGAGGGAGACCCAGTACTTC. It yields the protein CSVTGRETQYF.

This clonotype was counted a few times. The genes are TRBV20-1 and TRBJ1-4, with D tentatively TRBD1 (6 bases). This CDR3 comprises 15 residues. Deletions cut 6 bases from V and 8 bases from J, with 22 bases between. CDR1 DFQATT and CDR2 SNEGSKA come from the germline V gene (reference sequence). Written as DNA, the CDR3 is TGCAGTGCAGAGTTTCTCGGGGGGGCGGACGAAAAACTGTTTTTT. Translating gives CSAEFLGGADEKLFF.

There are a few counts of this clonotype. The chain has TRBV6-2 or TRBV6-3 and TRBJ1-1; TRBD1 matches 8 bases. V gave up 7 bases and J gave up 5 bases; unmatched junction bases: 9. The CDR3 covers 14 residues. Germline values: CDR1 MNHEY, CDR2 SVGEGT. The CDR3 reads CASTPDRAVTEAFF. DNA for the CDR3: TGTGCCAGCACTCCGGACAGGGCTGTGACTGAAGCTTTCTTT.

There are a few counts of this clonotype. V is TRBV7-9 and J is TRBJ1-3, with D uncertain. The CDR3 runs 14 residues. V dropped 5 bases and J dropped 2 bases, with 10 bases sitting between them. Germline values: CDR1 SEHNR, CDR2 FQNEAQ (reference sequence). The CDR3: CASSISTAGNTIYF. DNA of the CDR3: TGTGCCAGCAGCATCTCGACGGCTGGAAACACCATATATTTT.

CDR3 sequence (DNA): TGTGCCAGTTCCGACCCCTCCTACGAGCAGTACTTC. Translation: CASSDPSYEQYF. This rearrangement joins TRBV12-3 or TRBV12-4 to TRBJ2-7; no reliable D call. Trimming stripped 9 bases from V and 0 bases from J, with 9 bases between. The CDR3 is 12 amino acids.

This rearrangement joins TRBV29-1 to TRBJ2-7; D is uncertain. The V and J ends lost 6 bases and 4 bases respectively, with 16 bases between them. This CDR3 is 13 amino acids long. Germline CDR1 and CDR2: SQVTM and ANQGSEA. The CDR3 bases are TGCAGCGTAGTCCCGGGTCCCTTTTACGAGCAGTACTTC. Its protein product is CSVVPGPFYEQYF.

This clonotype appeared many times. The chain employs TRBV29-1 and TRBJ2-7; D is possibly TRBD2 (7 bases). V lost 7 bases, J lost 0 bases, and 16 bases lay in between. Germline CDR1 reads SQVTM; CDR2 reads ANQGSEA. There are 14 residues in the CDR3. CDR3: CSALGRDTSYEQYF. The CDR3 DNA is TGCAGCGCCCTGGGGAGGGACACCTCCTACGAGCAGTACTTC.

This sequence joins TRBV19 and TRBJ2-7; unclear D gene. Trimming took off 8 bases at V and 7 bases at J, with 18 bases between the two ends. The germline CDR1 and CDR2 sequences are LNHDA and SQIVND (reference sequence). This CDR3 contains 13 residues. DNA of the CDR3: TGTGCCAGTCGTGGGCTTACCTTAGGGGAGCAGTACTTC. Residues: CASRGLTLGEQYF.

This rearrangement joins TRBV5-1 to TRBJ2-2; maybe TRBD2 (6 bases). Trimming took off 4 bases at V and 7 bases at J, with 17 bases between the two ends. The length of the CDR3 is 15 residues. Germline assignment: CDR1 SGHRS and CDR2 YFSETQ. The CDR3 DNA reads TGCGCCAGCAGCCCGATCGCGGGGATTTTCGGGGAGCTGTTTTTT. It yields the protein CASSPIAGIFGELFF.